This entry lists 8 T cell receptor beta chains sequenced from one sample in a study of T-cell memory formation after mild COVID-19 (dated by TCRdb to the early 2020s). Libraries came from 5' RACE. Sequenced using an Illumina NovaSeq 6000. Starting from the raw public reads, TCRdb applied fastp trimming at Q25, assembled clones with MiXCR and retained in-frame beta chains. CDR3 protein sequences are deduplicated, and each keeps its most common genes and DNA. The sample includes 200,000 to 300,000 distinct CDR3 sequences, with over 8.5% observed a single time. Around 21% of the sample goes to the ten largest clones. The sequencing input was PBMCs or a T cell subset sorted from them (not recorded which). Every receptor here comes from a man younger than 35 who had mild COVID-19 (a few samples of this study predate the infection). The sample titles of this study are shuffled in the database, so cell type and time point are left out; the donor was told from shared clones.

Many counts were recorded for this clonotype. The V and J genes are TRBV3-1 and TRBJ2-7; weak D call: TRBD1 (5 bases). The ends were cut back, 6 bases at V and 7 bases at J, with 13 bases in the middle. The CDR3 runs 12 residues. Germline-derived CDR1 and CDR2 are LGHDT and YNNKEL (reference sequence). CDR3 DNA: TGTGCCAGCAGTCCCATGGGGCAGGAGCAGTACTTC. Protein sequence: CASSPMGQEQYF.

This clonotype has only a few counts. This chain uses TRBV5-1 with TRBJ1-2; D possibly corresponds to TRBD1 (6 bases). The germline V and J ends were trimmed by 5 bases and 3 bases, with 14 bases remaining between them. The CDR3 runs 14 residues. CDR1 SGHRS and CDR2 YFSETQ come from the germline V gene. The CDR3 sequence: CASRPGRGDYGYTF. The CDR3 nucleotides read TGCGCCAGCAGACCCGGGAGGGGGGACTATGGCTACACCTTC.

The J gene is TRBJ2-5, the V gene TRBV28, with 8 bases fitting TRBD2. Germline V gene sequence: CDR1 MDHEN, CDR2 SYDVKM. CDR3 length: 12 amino acids. The V segment lost 6 bases and the J segment 5 bases; nucleotides outside the gene matches: 2. CDR3 region: CASRGTRETQYF. In DNA, the CDR3 is TGTGCCAGCAGAGGGACTAGGGAGACCCAGTACTTC.

This chain connects TRBV4-1 to TRBJ1-1; D unclear. Germline V gene data show CDR1 as MGHRA and CDR2 as YSYEKL. Trimming removed 4 bases from V and 1 base from J, with 7 bases in between. The CDR3 spans 13 residues. The CDR3 loop reads CASSRQPNTEAFF. DNA for the CDR3: TGCGCCAGCAGCCGCCAGCCGAACACTGAAGCTTTCTTT.

The table lists this clonotype with a few counts. The chain recombines TRBV7-2 with TRBJ2-7; either TRBD1 or TRBD2 may fit D (6 bases each). V gave up 2 bases and J gave up 3 bases, with 14 bases separating them. Germline CDR1 is SGHTA and CDR2 is FQGNSA. The length of the CDR3 is 15 residues. CDR3: CASSLSRGTLYEQYF. CDR3 nucleotide sequence: TGTGCCAGCAGCTTATCCCGGGGGACACTCTACGAGCAGTACTTC.

The chain joins TRBV3-1 to TRBJ2-1, with 7 bases that match TRBD1. CDR1 is LGHDT and CDR2 is YNNKEL in the germline V gene (reference sequence). The CDR3 consists of 16 residues. Unmatched junction bases numbered 7, after V lost 2 bases and J lost 3 bases. The CDR3 DNA sequence: TGTGCCAGCAGCCAAACCAAGGGACAGTTCTACAATGAGCAGTTCTTC. Amino acid sequence: CASSQTKGQFYNEQFF.

At least ten counts were recorded for this clonotype. The rearrangement joins TRBV5-5 to TRBJ1-5; no clear D gene. Germline assignment: CDR1 SGHKS and CDR2 YYEKEE (reference sequence). The CDR3 contains 15 residues. V was shortened by 5 bases and J by 2 bases, with 14 bases between the two germline ends. This chain's CDR3 is CASSSGDVGNQPQHF. CDR3 nucleotides: TGTGCCAGCAGTTCTGGCGATGTCGGCAATCAGCCCCAGCATTTT.

This clonotype was seen at least ten times. V usage is TRBV7-2 and J usage is TRBJ1-2; 11 bases line up with TRBD1. The CDR3 has 15 amino acids. The junction had 7 bases not matched to a gene; V was cut back by 5 bases and J by 5 bases. Germline values: CDR1 SGHTA, CDR2 FQGNSA. The DNA for the CDR3 is TGTGCCAGCAGCCCCGGGGACAGGGGGAAGTATGGCTACACCTTC. Translation: CASSPGDRGKYGYTF.